This paragraph reports one TCR beta chain. This clone was picked up one time. No cognate antigen has been identified for it. Qualities for individual bases were not recorded, and no much larger clone is one base off. The library was prepared using the immunoSEQ multiplex PCR assay. For the multiplex PCR, a mixture combining 60 forward primers for TCR Vbeta segments and 13 reverse primers for TCR Jbeta segments was used. The CDR3 region of rearranged TCR beta genes was amplified from genomic DNA by a multiplex PCR assay. On the Illumina HiSeq System, the amplified TCR beta libraries were sequenced as 87-base-pair reads. As for the authors' bioinformatics: A later analysis counted about 80 million unique TCR beta chains across the roughly 700 repertoires, and approximately 11 million of these chains were shared by at least two donors. Raw reads were error-corrected and collapsed into unique sequences by a nearest-neighbor algorithm in which closely related sequences were merged to remove PCR and sequencing errors. CDR3 sequences were aligned to IMGT reference sequences to assign V, D and J gene segments. Each retained sequence needed at least a six-nucleotide match to both a V gene segment and a J gene segment. Rearrangements were called productive when the CDR3 lacked stop codons and stayed in frame with V and J; all others were non-productive. CDR3 was defined by IMGT convention, running from the second conserved V-encoded cysteine to the conserved J-encoded phenylalanine. Sequences without an unambiguous match to a single V gene segment were excluded from the earlier analysis of a few hundred of the donors. In an earlier analysis of approximately 610 of the donors, V segments were called functional above 56.7% productive rearrangements and were called segregating when the between-donor standard deviation exceeded 5%. A statistical classification framework was built for diagnosing cytomegalovirus status from the catalog of TCR beta chain sequences. In a later analysis, TCR nucleotide sequences were compared against IMGT/GENE-DB human TR gene sequences so that V and J genes could be assigned. The TCRdist pipeline was used in a later analysis to assign CDR3 sequences and most-parsimonious VDJ recombination scenarios. In a later analysis, each TCR beta chain was defined by its CDR3 amino acid sequence together with its V-gene family, and reads lacking a unique V-gene family were excluded. In a later analysis, 450 to 600 highly shared, low-generation-probability nucleotide sequences were removed to address suspected cross-contamination and a sequencing artifact. In a later analysis, a clonal expansion index was calculated for each public chain from normalized within-repertoire ranks of inferred template counts. Generation probabilities in a later analysis came from a VDJ recombination model fitted to out-of-frame rearrangements, and those results were checked against IGoR. In a later analysis, hypergeometric tests were used to score TCR-TCR, TCR-HLA and TCR-CMV co-occurrence, with a repertoire-size bias correction applied to TCR pairs. False discovery rates were estimated in a later analysis by permuting HLA or CMV assignments 20 times. A later analysis grouped co-occurring TCRs with DBSCAN, adding TCRdist sequence similarity when clustering within HLA-allele-positive subsets. Repertoires with fewer than 30,000 or more than 120,000 public chains, plus five repertoires with anomalous nucleotide sharing, were excluded from co-occurrence clustering. TCRdb re-hosts the immuneACCESS table, in-frame sequences only. Its copies lack some clones; in the studies checked, an unresolved V gene accounts for under half of them, and the cause for the rest is not known. V, J and clone size were drawn from that table, and D and trimming were deduced from the DNA. In this sample the table shows 60,000 to 70,000 clones, 55% to 75% of which occur a single time. The ten most abundant clones make up roughly 17% of the sample.

This sample was included in a study of cytomegalovirus exposure and HLA in healthy donors (dated by TCRdb to the late 2010s). Study-level background: An earlier analysis of some 600 of the donors reported about 260 Gb of sequence data and 117 million unique TCR beta sequences obtained from 150 million to 200 million T cells. Rather than drawing on any new phenotypic data, the later analysis identified candidate immune exposures from TCR beta sequences and the way those sequences occurred across donors. Donor age, sex, ethnicity and CMV serostatus were compiled alongside the repertoire data. Across some 400 genotyped donors of the cohort, an average of about 250,000 unique TCR beta nucleotide sequences per donor were sequenced, and roughly 20% of those sequences were non-productive. To decide whether each TCR beta V gene segment behaved as functional or pseudogenic, an earlier analysis of some 570 of the donors relied on high-throughput TCR beta sequencing. The study used immunosequencing to profile the T cell repertoires of 666 subjects and linked those repertoires to cytomegalovirus serostatus. Four or five DR-DQ haplotypes were treated as single units for association and clustering because of strong linkage in the cohort. HLA typing included class I and class II loci at four-digit resolution. In addition to the first cohort of 650 to 750 subjects, a separate validation cohort of 130 or so different subjects was used. The number of donors typed differed by locus, with about 629-640 for A, B, C, DRB1 and DQB1, 522 for DQA1, 606 for DPA1, and 472 for DPB1. The study was designed to test whether signatures of past pathogen exposure could be identified by cataloging public T cell receptors. An early release covering 550 to 650 HLA-typed donors comprised roughly 300 gigabases of sequencing data and about 90 million unique TCR sequences. A later genetic analysis took genome-wide SNP genotypes for 398 of the 666 donors and used that subset as a discovery cohort. In a later analysis, previously published TCR beta repertoires from 670 or so donors were re-analyzed and high-resolution HLA genotyping was added so that TCR occurrence patterns could be studied. To predict cytomegalovirus infection status, the study combined high-throughput TCR immunosequencing, statistical association of individual TCRs with disease status, and machine learning. The genetic ancestry cluster associated with self-reported Caucasian donors included 65% to 90% of the roughly 400 genotyped donors. Every repertoire in the discovery cohort had been generated on one and the same sequencing platform. What the work shows at the level of the full study, not this receptor alone: A few of the identified cytomegalovirus-associated TCR beta chains were confirmed in vitro to be specific for cytomegalovirus antigens. Compared with equally common non-associated chains, HLA-associated TCR beta chains in a later analysis were more clonally expanded and had lower generation probabilities. Because some donors lacked HLA typing at each locus, the association tests relied only on the typed subset. Assigning TCR associations to individual alleles was difficult when HLA alleles, especially DR and DQ, strongly co-occurred. Linkage disequilibrium might explain the correlated functional status among segregating V segments, but an unknown experimental factor could not be excluded. For the cohort, immune exposure information was limited to CMV serostatus. Across donors, most TCR sequences were observed very rarely, whereas some public TCRs were present in many individuals. Some IMGT-functional V segments, including TRBV6-2 and TRBV6-3, could not be told apart with the 87-base-pair reads, so those segments were excluded. A later analysis reported that several top co-occurrence clusters appeared linked to parvovirus B19, influenza, CMV and Epstein-Barr virus. In a later analysis, 16,951 TCR beta sequences were associated with specific HLA alleles at a false discovery rate of 0.05. The study listed over 150 TCR beta chains as associated with cytomegalovirus. In a later genetic analysis, a missense DCLRE1C variant was associated with V-gene and J-gene trimming of TCR beta chains, and the association was replicated in an independent cohort. Roughly uniform sequencing depth across donors was assumed in presence/absence analyses, although this assumption may not hold. In a later analysis, the rate of TCR association differed among HLA loci, with DRB1 alleles having the most associated TCRs and HLA-C alleles having the fewest. A cluster of highly shared sequence variants was judged likely to be a technical artifact of the sequencing pipeline. According to the authors, the approach could potentially be generalized to other disease states and immunological phenotypes. In a later genetic analysis, fewer N-insertions in productive TCRs were reported among donors in an Asian-associated ancestry cluster than the approximately 670-donor mean. The classifier was reported to diagnose cytomegalovirus status with high specificity and sensitivity in both the original and validation cohorts. The cohort was sequenced for TCR beta chains only, and without alpha or paired-chain data the features that could be detected were limited. In an earlier analysis of approximately 590 of the donors, most TCR beta V segments appeared in productive rearrangements about 87% or about 30% of the time, broadly matching IMGT annotations. Because counts were too low, seventeen rarely observed V segments, including chromosome 9 orphons, were left out of the earlier analysis of approximately 500 of the donors. A further reported finding was that TCR beta sequences accurately predicted the HLA-A and HLA-B alleles for most subjects in the first cohort. Most CMV-associated TCR beta chains appeared to be HLA-restricted in a later analysis, and the HLA associations seemed to be driven largely by CMV exposure.

The germline V gene (reference sequence) supplies CDR1 MNHEY and CDR2 SMNVEV. V lost 5 bases and J lost 5 bases, and the count of bases not matched to a germline gene is 7. The CDR3 spans 14 residues, from the cysteine through the phenylalanine. The kept DNA is CDR3 alone, 42 bases in frame from the first base. The cohort consisted of hundreds of healthy bone marrow donors. Cohort members were all nominally healthy when sampled, although unrecorded immune exposures were likely present. The donor was CMV seropositive and was included in the group of 290 or so seropositive cohort members. Every donor gave a peripheral blood sample, and the peripheral blood mononuclear cells from that sample were used for TCR beta sequencing. The Qiagen DNeasy Blood Extraction Kit was used to extract genomic DNA from the blood cell samples.

This sequence originates from a middle-aged man in good health and CMV-seropositive. Material: PBMCs. The chain couples TRBV27 to TRBJ2-3, with TRBD2 identical over 7 junction bases. CDR3 protein: CASSPGVAGDTQYF. The DNA is TGTGCCAGCAGTCCCGGGGTAGCGGGAGATACGCAGTATTTT.